Below are 10 T cell receptor beta chains sequenced from a single sample in a study of blood T cell repertoires in COVID-19. Generated by immunoSEQ multiplex PCR, the TCRdb table keeps only in-frame clones and is missing some. Of about 260,000 clones in the sample, around 89% were seen once. Sequenced material: PBMCs or T cells enriched from blood (not recorded which). These receptors originate from a woman aged 40 to 55 with acute COVID-19.

The chain recombines TRBV28 with TRBJ1-1; weak D call: TRBD1 (5 bases). The CDR3 totals 14 residues. With 2 bases removed from V and 5 bases from J, the gap between germline ends came to 12 bases. The V gene's germline CDR1 is MDHEN and CDR2 SYDVKM. Here the CDR3 reads CASSLRRALTEAFF. The CDR3 coding sequence is TGTGCCAGCAGTTTACGCAGGGCTCTAACTGAAGCTTTCTTT.

In regard to this clone: Different DNA sequences within this sample yield the same CDR3. The chain recombines TRBV7-2 with TRBJ1-1, with D possibly TRBD1 on 5 matching bases. V was shortened by 2 bases and J by 2 bases, with 9 bases between the two germline ends. This CDR3 spans 14 amino acids. Germline assignment: CDR1 SGHTA and CDR2 FQGNSA. The CDR3 reads CASSLQGTNTEAFF. CDR3 sequence (DNA): TGTGCCAGCAGCTTACAGGGCACCAACACTGAAGCTTTCTTT. Full variable domain (outside the CDR3, taken from reference TRBV7-2 and TRBJ1-1): GAGVSQSPSNKVTEKGKDVELRCDPISGHTALYWYRQSLGQGLEFLIYFQGNSAPDKSGLPSDRFSAERTGGSVSTLTIQRTQQEDSAVYLCASSLQGTNTEAFFGQGTRLTVV.

J is TRBJ1-4 and V is TRBV19; D is undetermined. V lost 3 bases to trimming and J lost 5 bases, with 13 bases between them. The CDR3 contains 15 residues. In germline, CDR1 is LNHDA, CDR2 SQIVND (reference sequence). The CDR3 DNA reads as TGTGCCAGTAGTATCCTGCCCAGATTCAATGAAAAACTGTTTTTT. Protein: CASSILPRFNEKLFF.

The V call is TRBV19, the J call TRBJ1-5; possible D gene TRBD1, 6 bases. Trimming cost V 7 bases and J 5 bases, with 18 bases left between them. The germline gives CDR1 LNHDA, CDR2 SQIVND (reference sequence). The CDR3 is 15 residues long. Here the CDR3 reads CASTVAWTADQPQHF. CDR3 DNA sequence: TGTGCCAGTACTGTAGCCTGGACAGCCGATCAGCCCCAGCATTTT. The full variable domain, completed using reference TRBV19 and TRBJ1-5, is DGGITQSPKYLFRKEGQNVTLSCEQNLNHDAMYWYRQDPGQGLRLIYYSQIVNDFQKGDIAEGYSVSREKKESFPLTVTSAQKNPTAFYLCASTVAWTADQPQHFGDGTRLSIL.

The V gene is TRBV18, the J gene TRBJ2-5; D may be TRBD2 (5 bases). The CDR3 sequence is 14 residues long. The germline V gene encodes CDR1 KGHSH and CDR2 LQKENI. V was trimmed by 2 bases and J by 3 bases, leaving 10 bases between them. The CDR3 loop reads CASSPVSEEETQYF. The CDR3 DNA reads TGTGCCAGCTCACCAGTTAGCGAAGAAGAGACCCAGTACTTC.

This sequence joins TRBV4-2 and TRBJ2-1; TRBD2 aligns across 11 bases. Germline-derived CDR1 and CDR2 are LGHNA and YNFKEQ. J gave up 0 bases and V 3 bases, and 1 base lay outside the gene matches. This CDR3 has 16 residues. CDR3 bases: TGTGCCAGCAGCCAGACTAGCGGGAACTCCTACAATGAGCAGTTCTTC. This encodes CASSQTSGNSYNEQFF.

This clone turned up a few times. The chain has TRBV7-8 and TRBJ2-1; 7 bases map to TRBD1. V was pared by 2 bases and J by 9 bases, with 7 bases of the junction left unmatched. This CDR3 is built from 14 residues. Germline loops: CDR1 SGHVS, CDR2 FQNEAQ. The chain's CDR3 is CASSLRQGVGEQFF. The CDR3 coding sequence is TGTGCCAGCAGCTTACGGCAGGGGGTGGGTGAGCAGTTCTTC.

This chain uses TRBV30 with TRBJ2-7, with TRBD1 matching over 7 bases. Losses at the gene ends were 0 bases for V and 0 bases for J; bases not matched to a gene: 5. CDR1 and CDR2 from the germline V gene are GTSNPN and SVGIG (reference sequence). The CDR3 length is 15 residues. CDR3 coding DNA: TGTGCCTGGAGTGTGAGGGACAGCATCTCCTACGAGCAGTACTTC. Protein product: CAWSVRDSISYEQYF. The variable domain in full, with the rest retrieved from reference TRBV30 and TRBJ2-7, is SQTIHQWPATLVQPVGSPLSLECTVEGTSNPNLYWYRQAAGRGLQLLFYSVGIGQISSEVPQNLSASRPQDRQFILSSKKLLLSDSGFYLCAWSVRDSISYEQYFGPGTRLTVT.

The chain carries TRBV28 and TRBJ1-1, with D perhaps matching TRBD1 (6 bases). This CDR3 spans 13 amino acids. Trimming stripped 2 bases from V and 5 bases from J, with 9 bases between. Germline-derived CDR1 and CDR2 are MDHEN and SYDVKM. For the CDR3, the DNA is TGTGCCAGCAGTTTAACAGGGAGAACTGAAGCTTTCTTT. Its protein is CASSLTGRTEAFF.

This chain uses TRBV19 with TRBJ1-3, with D uncertain. CDR3 length equals 14 residues. The V end lost 3 bases, the J end lost 4 bases, and 10 bases lay between the germline ends. Germline CDR1 LNHDA, CDR2 SQIVND (reference sequence). Here the CDR3 reads CASSMMSGGNTIYF. The DNA of the CDR3 is TGTGCCAGTAGTATGATGTCAGGAGGAAACACCATATATTTT.